This record covers a single T cell receptor beta chain. No antigen is known for it. This record comes from a study of Graves' ophthalmopathy and Graves' hyperthyroidism. General study findings and limits: Among expanded thyroid clonotypes above 0.001 frequency, most also occurred in blood. The model's ophthalmopathy progression predictions had more than 55% sensitivity and just under 75% specificity. The 13-signature model separated ophthalmopathy from stable hyperthyroidism at almost 90% sensitivity and approximately 81% specificity.

Amplified TCR beta CDR3 regions were obtained using RNA transcripts as template. The first round was an RT-PCR with HTBI primers, and the second round was a multiplex PCR. Each CDR3 protein gets one entry after TCRdb re-called the multiplex PCR reads with MiXCR. This sample carries about 390,000 distinct CDR3 sequences, roughly 15% of them seen once, and the ten largest clones take roughly 2.6%. None of the included patients had other autoimmune diseases, uncontrolled infections, pregnancy or lactation, as these led to exclusion. The sample consisted of peripheral blood. The TCR sequence derives from an adult woman with stable Graves' hyperthyroidism.

The CDR3 is CASSLVRGSGANVLTF. CDR3 DNA sequence: TGTGCCAGCAGCTTAGTAAGGGGCTCTGGGGCCAACGTCCTGACTTTC. The chain links TRBV11-2 to TRBJ2-6; TRBD1 might be the D (5 bases). Germline CDR1 is SGHAT and CDR2 is FQNNGV. Trimming took 1 base from V and 0 from J, leaving 7 bases between them. The CDR3 sequence is 16 residues long.